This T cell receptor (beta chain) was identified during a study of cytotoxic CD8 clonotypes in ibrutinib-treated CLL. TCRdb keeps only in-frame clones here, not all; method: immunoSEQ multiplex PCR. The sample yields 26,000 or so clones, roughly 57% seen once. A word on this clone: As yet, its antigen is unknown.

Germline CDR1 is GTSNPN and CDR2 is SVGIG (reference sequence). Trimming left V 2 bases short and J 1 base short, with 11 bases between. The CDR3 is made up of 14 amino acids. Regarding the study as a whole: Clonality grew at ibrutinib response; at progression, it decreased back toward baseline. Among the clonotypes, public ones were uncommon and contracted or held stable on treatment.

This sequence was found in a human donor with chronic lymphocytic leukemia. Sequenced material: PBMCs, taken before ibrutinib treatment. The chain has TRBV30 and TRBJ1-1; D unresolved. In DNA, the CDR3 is TGTGCCTGGAGTATCGGGGTCCGGAACACTGAAGCTTTCTTT. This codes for CAWSIGVRNTEAFF.